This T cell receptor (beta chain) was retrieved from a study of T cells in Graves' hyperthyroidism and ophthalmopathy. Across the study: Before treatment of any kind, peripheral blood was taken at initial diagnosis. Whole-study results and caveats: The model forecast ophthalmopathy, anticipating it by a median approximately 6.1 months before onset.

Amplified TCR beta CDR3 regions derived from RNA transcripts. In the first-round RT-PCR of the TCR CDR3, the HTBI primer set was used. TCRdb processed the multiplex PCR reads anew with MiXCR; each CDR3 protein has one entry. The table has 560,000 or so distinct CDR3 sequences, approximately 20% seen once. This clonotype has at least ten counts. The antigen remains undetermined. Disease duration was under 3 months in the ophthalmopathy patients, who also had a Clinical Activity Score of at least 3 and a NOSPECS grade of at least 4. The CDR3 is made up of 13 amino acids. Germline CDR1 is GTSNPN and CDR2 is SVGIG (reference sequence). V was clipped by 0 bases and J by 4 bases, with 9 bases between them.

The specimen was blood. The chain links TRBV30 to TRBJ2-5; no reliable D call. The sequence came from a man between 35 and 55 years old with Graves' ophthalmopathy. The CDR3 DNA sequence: TGTGCCTGGAGTGTTTTTAGATCAGAGACCCAGTACTTC. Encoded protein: CAWSVFRSETQYF.